Given below is one T cell receptor (beta chain) in context. These data come from a study of blood T cell repertoires in COVID-19. The wider study: PBMCs, B-cell-depleted T cells, or T cells provided the cDNA or gDNA that made up the material.

The ends were cut back, 2 bases at V and 7 bases at J, with 16 bases in the middle. In germline, CDR1 is SGHTS, CDR2 YDEGEE. The CDR3 extends over 14 amino acids. The repertoire was sequenced with immunoSEQ multiplex PCR; TCRdb's copy has only in-frame clones and lacks some. The sample yields about 68,000 clones, approximately 81% seen once. This chain connects TRBV5-8 to TRBJ2-7; possibly TRBD2 for D (5 bases). This TCR was recovered from a man in his fifties or sixties with active COVID-19. Sequenced material: peripheral blood. The CDR3 protein is CASSLVRGGREQYF. Written as DNA, the CDR3 is TGTGCCAGCAGCTTAGTCCGCGGAGGCCGGGAGCAGTACTTC.